The 7 T cell receptor beta chains in this list originate from one sample, sequenced in a study of blood T cells in healthy people across ages. A J-beta primer mix and a sample-barcoded 5' primer were used in a second PCR of about 7 to 12 cycles. Each CDR3 protein gets one entry after TCRdb re-called the 5' RACE reads with MiXCR. The repertoire holds some 670,000 distinct CDR3 sequences, with approximately 52% as singletons. Material for sequencing was blood. These receptor sequences come from a woman older than 75 in good health.

This chain connects TRBV6-6 to TRBJ2-3; 11 bases map to TRBD1. CDR1 is MNHNY, CDR2 SVGAGI, per germline (reference sequence). The CDR3 totals 16 residues. The V gene end was trimmed by 6 bases and the J gene end by 4 bases; junction bases not matched to a gene: 9. CDR3 protein: CASRGTGGERADTQYF. For the CDR3, the DNA is TGTGCCAGCAGAGGGACAGGGGGTGAAAGAGCAGATACGCAGTATTTT.

The chain has TRBV14 and TRBJ2-4; D is unresolved. Trimming cost V 2 bases and J 4 bases, with 18 bases left between them. From germline, CDR1 is SGHDN and CDR2 FVKESK. The CDR3 totals 17 residues. This chain's CDR3 is CASSQHRPDSWKNIQYF. Here the CDR3 DNA reads TGTGCCAGCAGCCAACACAGACCTGATTCCTGGAAAAACATTCAGTACTTC.

This clonotype is a singleton in its sample. One junction end does not reproduce the germline sequence, and a read error may be involved. CDR3 loop: CASSLAIRGTAELFF. CDR3 DNA sequence: TGCGCCAGCAGCTTGGCCATAAGGGGGACCGCGGAGCTGTTTTTT. The J gene is TRBJ2-2, the V gene TRBV5-1; possible D gene TRBD1, 6 bases. This CDR3 spans 15 amino acids. The germline V gene encodes CDR1 SGHRS and CDR2 YFSETQ.

V and J are TRBV4-1 and TRBJ2-3, with no clear D. V lost 1 base, J lost 5 bases, and 7 bases lay in between. The CDR3 covers 13 residues. The germline gives CDR1 MGHRA, CDR2 YSYEKL. CDR3 protein: CASSQGPGDTQYF. In DNA form, the CDR3 reads TGCGCCAGCAGCCAAGGCCCAGGAGATACGCAGTATTTT.

V gene TRBV5-1 combines with J gene TRBJ2-1; TRBD2 might be the D (6 bases). V gave up 1 base and J gave up 6 bases, with 14 bases separating them. The CDR3 covers 15 residues. Germline CDR1 is SGHRS and CDR2 is YFSETQ. The CDR3 spells CASSLIALSGNEQFF. The CDR3 DNA reads as TGCGCCAGCAGCTTGATCGCCCTTAGCGGCAATGAGCAGTTCTTC.

The V and J genes are TRBV29-1 and TRBJ1-1; TRBD1 is a possible D gene (5 bases). Germline loops: CDR1 SQVTM, CDR2 ANQGSEA. V lost 4 bases and J lost 0, with 12 bases in between. The CDR3 loop spans 14 amino acids. The CDR3 protein is CSVVSGRLNTEAFF. The CDR3 DNA reads as TGCAGCGTTGTCTCGGGACGGCTGAACACTGAAGCTTTCTTT. The variable domain in full, completed from reference TRBV29-1 and TRBJ1-1, reads SAVISQKPSRDICQRGTSLTIQCQVDSQVTMMFWYRQQPGQSLTLIATANQGSEATYESGFVIDKFPISRPNLTFSTLTVSNMSPEDSSIYLCSVVSGRLNTEAFFGQGTRLTVV.

The chain is built from TRBV15 and TRBJ2-6; possibly TRBD2 for D (6 bases). This CDR3 comprises 16 residues. The V end lost 3 bases, the J end lost 2 bases, and 11 bases lay between the germline ends. Germline V gene sequence: CDR1 LNHNV, CDR2 YYDKDF (reference sequence). CDR3 bases: TGTGCCACCAGCAGCCGACTAGGGGCTGGGGCCAACGTCCTGACTTTC. Protein: CATSSRLGAGANVLTF.